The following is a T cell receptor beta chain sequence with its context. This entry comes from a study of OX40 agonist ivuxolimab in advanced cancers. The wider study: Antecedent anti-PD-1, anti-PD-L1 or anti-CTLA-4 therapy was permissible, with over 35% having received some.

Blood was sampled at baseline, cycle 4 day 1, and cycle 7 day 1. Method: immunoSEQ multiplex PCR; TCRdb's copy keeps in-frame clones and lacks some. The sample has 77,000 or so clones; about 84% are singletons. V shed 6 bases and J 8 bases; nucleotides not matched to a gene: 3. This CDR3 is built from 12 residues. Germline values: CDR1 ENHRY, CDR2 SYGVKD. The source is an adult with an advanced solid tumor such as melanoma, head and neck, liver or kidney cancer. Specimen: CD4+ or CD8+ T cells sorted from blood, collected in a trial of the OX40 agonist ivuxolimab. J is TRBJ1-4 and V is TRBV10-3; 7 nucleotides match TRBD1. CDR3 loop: CAISRGNEKLFF. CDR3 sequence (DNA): TGTGCCATCAGCAGGGGGAACGAAAAACTGTTTTTT.